The rows below give T cell receptor beta chains drawn from one sample of a study of T cell responses to AZD1222 COVID-19 vaccine. The protocol was immunoSEQ multiplex PCR, while the TCRdb copy is restricted to in-frame clones and leaves out a portion. The table has about 100,000 clones, around 87% seen once. Material: peripheral blood, obtained on day 0 of MenACWY control vaccination. These receptors all stem from an adult in good health. Each CDR3 is given with its conserved first and last residue. The order of the fields is V gene, D gene, J gene, clone size, CDR3 DNA, CDR3 protein. A D gene is named only where the DNA matches it firmly. The listing skips clone size in some rows; elsewhere it reads once, few, many or a size class.

v_call: TRBV11-3; d_call: -; j_call: TRBJ1-1; clone_size: -; cdr3_nt: TGTGCCAGCAGCTTTACGCTAGGCACTGAAGCTTTCTTT; cdr3_aa: CASSFTLGTEAFF
v_call: TRBV2; d_call: -; j_call: TRBJ1-1; clone_size: -; cdr3_nt: TGTGCCAGCAGTGAAGTCGCGGAGTTCACTGAAGCTTTCTTT; cdr3_aa: CASSEVAEFTEAFF
v_call: TRBV24-1; d_call: -; j_call: TRBJ2-1; clone_size: -; cdr3_nt: TGTGCCACCAGTGATAACCGGGCTTCGGGGAATGAGCAGTTCTTC; cdr3_aa: CATSDNRASGNEQFF
v_call: TRBV5-1; d_call: -; j_call: TRBJ1-4; clone_size: -; cdr3_nt: TGCGCCAGCAGCTTCCAAGCAGCAACTAATGAAAAACTGTTTTTT; cdr3_aa: CASSFQAATNEKLFF
v_call: TRBV6-5; d_call: -; j_call: TRBJ1-2; clone_size: -; cdr3_nt: TGTGCCAGCAGGCCGGCAGACTATGGCTACACCTTC; cdr3_aa: CASRPADYGYTF
v_call: TRBV4-1; d_call: TRBD2; j_call: TRBJ2-1; clone_size: -; cdr3_nt: TGCGCCAGCAGCCGGACTAGCAGAACCAATGAGCAGTTCTTC; cdr3_aa: CASSRTSRTNEQFF
v_call: TRBV28; d_call: -; j_call: TRBJ1-3; clone_size: -; cdr3_nt: TGTGCCAGCAGTCTCAATGGAAACACCATATATTTT; cdr3_aa: CASSLNGNTIYF
v_call: TRBV5-1; d_call: -; j_call: TRBJ2-2; clone_size: -; cdr3_nt: TGCGCCAGCAGCTTGGGGACCACAGGCCTGAACACCGGGGAGCTGTTTTTT; cdr3_aa: CASSLGTTGLNTGELFF
v_call: TRBV2; d_call: -; j_call: TRBJ2-5; clone_size: -; cdr3_nt: TGTGCCAGCAGTGGACAGGACGGAGAGACCCAGTACTTC; cdr3_aa: CASSGQDGETQYF
v_call: TRBV29-1; d_call: -; j_call: TRBJ1-2; clone_size: -; cdr3_nt: TGCAGCGCCCGACAGGAAGGTGGCTACACCTTC; cdr3_aa: CSARQEGGYTF
v_call: TRBV9; d_call: -; j_call: TRBJ1-6; clone_size: -; cdr3_nt: TGTGCCAGCAGCGTAGGAGGGAGCCATAATTCACCCCTCCACTTT; cdr3_aa: CASSVGGSHNSPLHF
v_call: TRBV6-5; d_call: -; j_call: TRBJ1-5; clone_size: -; cdr3_nt: TGTGCCAGCAGCGCGACAGTCCCAGGTCACCAGCCCCAGCATTTT; cdr3_aa: CASSATVPGHQPQHF
v_call: TRBV13; d_call: -; j_call: TRBJ2-4; clone_size: -; cdr3_nt: TGTGCCAGCAGCTTCCGGGAGAGCAAAAACATTCAGTACTTC; cdr3_aa: CASSFRESKNIQYF
v_call: TRBV9; d_call: TRBD2; j_call: TRBJ2-5; clone_size: once; cdr3_nt: TGTGCCAGCAGCGCTCTGCGAGCGGGGGACTACCAAGAGACCCAGTACTTC; cdr3_aa: CASSALRAGDYQETQYF
v_call: TRBV7-3; d_call: -; j_call: TRBJ1-5; clone_size: -; cdr3_nt: TGTGCCAGCAGCTCCGACCGAGATCAGCCCCAGCATTTT; cdr3_aa: CASSSDRDQPQHF
v_call: TRBV7-2; d_call: -; j_call: TRBJ1-3; clone_size: -; cdr3_nt: TGTGCCAGCAGCTTAGCCAGGGATGACACCATATATTTT; cdr3_aa: CASSLARDDTIYF
v_call: TRBV29-1; d_call: -; j_call: TRBJ1-5; clone_size: -; cdr3_nt: TGCAGCGCTAAAATAGGAGTCGATCAGCCCCAGCATTTT; cdr3_aa: CSAKIGVDQPQHF
v_call: TRBV11-3; d_call: -; j_call: TRBJ2-3; clone_size: -; cdr3_nt: TGTGCCAGCAGCTTAGGGATGGGAGAGTGGGGCACAGATACGCAGTATTTT; cdr3_aa: CASSLGMGEWGTDTQYF
v_call: TRBV30; d_call: -; j_call: TRBJ2-7; clone_size: -; cdr3_nt: TGTGCCTGGAGTTTAGAGACAGGGAGGGAGCAGTACTTC; cdr3_aa: CAWSLETGREQYF
v_call: TRBV19; d_call: -; j_call: TRBJ1-4; clone_size: -; cdr3_nt: TGTGCCAGTAGTACCGATTGGACAGCCACTCAGGGAAAACTGTTTTTT; cdr3_aa: CASSTDWTATQGKLFF
v_call: TRBV6-2/TRBV6-3; d_call: -; j_call: TRBJ1-3; clone_size: -; cdr3_nt: TGTGCCAGCAGTTACTACCCAGGGGCCTCTGGAAACACCATATATTTT; cdr3_aa: CASSYYPGASGNTIYF
v_call: TRBV5-1; d_call: -; j_call: TRBJ1-1; clone_size: many; cdr3_nt: TGCGCCAGCACCAGGGATGATGGGACTGAAGCTTTCTTT; cdr3_aa: CASTRDDGTEAFF
v_call: TRBV11-2; d_call: TRBD1; j_call: TRBJ1-1; clone_size: -; cdr3_nt: TGTGCCAGCAGCAACAGGGGGCGCTTGGCTGAAGCTTTCTTT; cdr3_aa: CASSNRGRLAEAFF
v_call: TRBV4-1; d_call: -; j_call: TRBJ2-2; clone_size: once; cdr3_nt: TGCGCCAGCAGCCAAGGTTTAGGGGTAGAATTCCGGGAGCTGTTTTTT; cdr3_aa: CASSQGLGVEFRELFF
v_call: TRBV19; d_call: -; j_call: TRBJ2-5; clone_size: -; cdr3_nt: TGTGCCAGTAGTATTGTCACCCGAAAGACCCAGTACTTC; cdr3_aa: CASSIVTRKTQYF
v_call: TRBV19; d_call: TRBD1; j_call: TRBJ2-3; clone_size: once; cdr3_nt: TGTGCCAGTAGTGCCCACGGGACAGCTAGCACAGATACGCAGTATTTT; cdr3_aa: CASSAHGTASTDTQYF
v_call: TRBV5-1; d_call: -; j_call: TRBJ1-2; clone_size: -; cdr3_nt: TGCGCCAGCAGTTTCGGACCCTTACAGGGTAACTATGGCTACACCTTC; cdr3_aa: CASSFGPLQGNYGYTF
v_call: TRBV2; d_call: TRBD2; j_call: TRBJ2-1; clone_size: once; cdr3_nt: TGTGCCAGCATAAAGCGGGGGGGCCAAAGTGAGCAGTTCTTC; cdr3_aa: CASIKRGGQSEQFF
v_call: TRBV5-4; d_call: -; j_call: TRBJ1-1; clone_size: -; cdr3_nt: TGTGCCAGCAGCTCGGGACGGACGGTGGCCACTGAAGCTTTCTTT; cdr3_aa: CASSSGRTVATEAFF
v_call: TRBV5-1; d_call: TRBD1; j_call: TRBJ1-1; clone_size: once; cdr3_nt: TGCGCCAGCAGCCCGGGGGTGGGCAGGGGGTACACTGAAGCTTTCTTT; cdr3_aa: CASSPGVGRGYTEAFF
v_call: TRBV7-9; d_call: -; j_call: TRBJ1-2; clone_size: once; cdr3_nt: TGTGCCAGCAGCAGACAGGCCTATGGCTACACCTTC; cdr3_aa: CASSRQAYGYTF